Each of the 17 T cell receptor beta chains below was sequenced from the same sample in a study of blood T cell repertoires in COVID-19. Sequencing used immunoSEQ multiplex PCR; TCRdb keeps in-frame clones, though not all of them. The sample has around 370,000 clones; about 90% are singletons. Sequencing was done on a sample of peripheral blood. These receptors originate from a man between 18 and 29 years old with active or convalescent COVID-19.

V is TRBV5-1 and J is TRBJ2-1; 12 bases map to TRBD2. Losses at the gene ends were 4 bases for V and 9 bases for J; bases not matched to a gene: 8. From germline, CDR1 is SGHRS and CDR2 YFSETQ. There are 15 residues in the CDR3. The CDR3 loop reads CASSLASGGAGEQFF. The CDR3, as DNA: TGCGCCAGCAGCCTCGCTAGCGGGGGGGCGGGTGAGCAGTTCTTC.

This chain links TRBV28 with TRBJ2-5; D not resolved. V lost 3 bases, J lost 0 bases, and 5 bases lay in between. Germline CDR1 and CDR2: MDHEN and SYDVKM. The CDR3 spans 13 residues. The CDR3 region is CASSFSDQETQYF. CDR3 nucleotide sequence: TGTGCCAGCAGTTTCTCAGACCAAGAGACCCAGTACTTC.

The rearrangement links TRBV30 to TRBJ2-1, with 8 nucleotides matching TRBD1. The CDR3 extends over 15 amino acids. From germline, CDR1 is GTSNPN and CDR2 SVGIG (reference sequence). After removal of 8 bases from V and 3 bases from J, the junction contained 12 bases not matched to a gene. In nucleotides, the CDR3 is TGTGCCCGCCGAGGCGGCAGGGGGCACTACAATGAGCAGTTCTTC. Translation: CARRGGRGHYNEQFF.

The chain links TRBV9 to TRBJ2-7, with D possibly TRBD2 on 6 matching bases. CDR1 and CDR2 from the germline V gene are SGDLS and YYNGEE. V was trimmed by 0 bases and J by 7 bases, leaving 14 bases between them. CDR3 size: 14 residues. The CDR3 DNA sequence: TGTGCCAGCAGCGTAGTCTCGGGGCGGGGAGAGCAGTACTTC. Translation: CASSVVSGRGEQYF.

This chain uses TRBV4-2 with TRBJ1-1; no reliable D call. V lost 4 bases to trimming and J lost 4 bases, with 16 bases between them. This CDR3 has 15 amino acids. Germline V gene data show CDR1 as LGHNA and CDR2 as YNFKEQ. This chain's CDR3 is CASSRPDSAGTEAFF. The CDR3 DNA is TGTGCCAGCAGCCGCCCAGACTCTGCGGGCACTGAAGCTTTCTTT.

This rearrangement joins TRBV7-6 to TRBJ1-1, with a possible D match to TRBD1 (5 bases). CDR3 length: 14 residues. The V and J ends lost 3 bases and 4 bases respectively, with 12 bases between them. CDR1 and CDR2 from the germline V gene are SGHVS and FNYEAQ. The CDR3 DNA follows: TGTGCCAGCAGCTTGAGTGGTGGGGCCACTGAAGCTTTCTTT. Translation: CASSLSGGATEAFF.

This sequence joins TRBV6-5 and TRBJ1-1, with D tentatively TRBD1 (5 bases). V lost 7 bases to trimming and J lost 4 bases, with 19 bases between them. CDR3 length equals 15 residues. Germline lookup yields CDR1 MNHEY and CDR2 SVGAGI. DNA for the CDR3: TGTGCCAGCACCACACGGGGGGAGCTGGGCACTGAAGCTTTCTTT. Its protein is CASTTRGELGTEAFF.

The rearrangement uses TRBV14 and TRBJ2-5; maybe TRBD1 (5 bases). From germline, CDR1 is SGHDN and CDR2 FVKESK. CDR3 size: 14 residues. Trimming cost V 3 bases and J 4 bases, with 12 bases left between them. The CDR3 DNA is TGTGCCAGCAGCCATATCCAGGGAACAGAGACCCAGTACTTC. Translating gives CASSHIQGTETQYF.

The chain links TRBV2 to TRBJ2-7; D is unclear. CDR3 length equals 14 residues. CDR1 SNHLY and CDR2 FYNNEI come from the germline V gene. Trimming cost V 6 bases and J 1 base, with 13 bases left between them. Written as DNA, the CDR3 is TGTGCCAGCAGCGACTCGGGTCATTCCTACGAGCAGTACTTC. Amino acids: CASSDSGHSYEQYF. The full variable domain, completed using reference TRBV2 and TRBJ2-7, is EPEVTQTPSHQVTQMGQEVILRCVPISNHLYFYWYRQILGQKVEFLVSFYNNEISEKSEIFDDQFSVERPDGSNFTLKIRSTKLEDSAMYFCASSDSGHSYEQYFGPGTRLTVT.

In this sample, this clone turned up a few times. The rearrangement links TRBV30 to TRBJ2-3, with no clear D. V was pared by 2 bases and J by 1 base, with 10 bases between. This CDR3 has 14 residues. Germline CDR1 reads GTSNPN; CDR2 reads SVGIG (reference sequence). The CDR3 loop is CAWSNTQGTDTQYF. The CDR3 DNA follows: TGTGCCTGGAGTAATACCCAGGGCACAGATACGCAGTATTTT.

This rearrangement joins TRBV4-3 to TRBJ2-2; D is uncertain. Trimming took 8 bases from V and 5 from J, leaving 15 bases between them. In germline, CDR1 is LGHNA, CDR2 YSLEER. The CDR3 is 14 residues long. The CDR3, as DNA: TGCGCCAGCCGCGTTCTCCCCAAAACCGGGGAGCTGTTTTTT. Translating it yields CASRVLPKTGELFF.

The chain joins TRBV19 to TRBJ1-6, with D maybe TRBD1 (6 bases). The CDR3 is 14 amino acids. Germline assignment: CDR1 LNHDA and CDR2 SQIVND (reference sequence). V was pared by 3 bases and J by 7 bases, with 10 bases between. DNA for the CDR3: TGTGCCAGTAGTATTCAGGGGTCCAATTCACCCCTCCACTTT. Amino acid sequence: CASSIQGSNSPLHF.

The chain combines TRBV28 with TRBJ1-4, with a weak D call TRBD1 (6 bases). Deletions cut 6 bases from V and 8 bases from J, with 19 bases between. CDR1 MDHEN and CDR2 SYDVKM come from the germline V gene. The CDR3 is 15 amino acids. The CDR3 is CASSTLLGQEEKLFF. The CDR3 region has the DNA TGTGCCAGCAGCACCCTCTTGGGACAAGAGGAAAAACTGTTTTTT. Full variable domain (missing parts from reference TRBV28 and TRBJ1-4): DVKVTQSSRYLVKRTGEKVFLECVQDMDHENMFWYRQDPGLGLRLIYFSYDVKMKEKGDIPEGYSVSREKKERFSLILESASTNQTSMYLCASSTLLGQEEKLFFGSGTQLSVL.

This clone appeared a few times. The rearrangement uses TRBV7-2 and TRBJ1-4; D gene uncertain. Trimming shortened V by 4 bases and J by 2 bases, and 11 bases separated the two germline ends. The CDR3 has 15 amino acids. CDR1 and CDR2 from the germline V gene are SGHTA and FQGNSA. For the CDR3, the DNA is TGTGCCAGCAGCTACGTTAGAGCGACTAATGAAAAACTGTTTTTT. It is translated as CASSYVRATNEKLFF.

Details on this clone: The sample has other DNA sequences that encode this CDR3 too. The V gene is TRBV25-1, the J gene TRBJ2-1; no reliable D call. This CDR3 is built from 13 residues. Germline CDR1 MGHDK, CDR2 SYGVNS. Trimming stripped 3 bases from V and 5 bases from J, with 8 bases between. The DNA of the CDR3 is TGTGCCAGCAGTGAGGGCCGAGACAATGAGCAGTTCTTC. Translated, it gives CASSEGRDNEQFF.

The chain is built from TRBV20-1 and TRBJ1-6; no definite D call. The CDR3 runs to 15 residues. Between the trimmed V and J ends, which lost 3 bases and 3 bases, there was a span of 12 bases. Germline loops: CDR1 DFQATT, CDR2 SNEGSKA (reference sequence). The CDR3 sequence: CSASSELGYNSPLHF. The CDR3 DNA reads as TGCAGTGCTAGTAGCGAACTGGGCTATAATTCACCCCTCCACTTT.

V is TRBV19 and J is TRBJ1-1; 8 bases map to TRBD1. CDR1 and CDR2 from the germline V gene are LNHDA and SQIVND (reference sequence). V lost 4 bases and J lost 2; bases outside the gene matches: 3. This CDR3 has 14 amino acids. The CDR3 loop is CASSRPGGNTEAFF. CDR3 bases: TGTGCCAGTAGTAGGCCAGGGGGCAACACTGAAGCTTTCTTT.